These 9 T cell receptor beta chains came from one sample sequenced in a study of regulatory T cells in long-lasting Graves disease. Stated time point: newly diagnosed GD, antithyroid drugs for less than 3 months. There was RNA extracted from PBMCs, and the TCR library was made from it. Building of the TCR beta libraries involved iRepertoire HTBI primers and Arm-PCR of CDR3 regions. MiXCR was run by TCRdb on the multiplex PCR reads, yielding one entry per CDR3 protein. This repertoire shows about 540,000 distinct CDR3 sequences, roughly 13% found once; its top ten account for 8.5% to 10%. This same sample was also taken into another study, of T cells in Graves' hyperthyroidism and ophthalmopathy.

Material: peripheral blood mononuclear cells (PBMCs), obtained at new diagnosis, from a patient treated with antithyroid drugs. These receptors all come from a man under 40 with Graves disease.

This clonotype was recorded many times. The V call is TRBV15, the J call TRBJ2-5, with D unclear. This CDR3 has 16 residues. Germline V lookup: CDR1 LNHNV, CDR2 YYDKDF (reference sequence). The V and J ends lost 0 bases and 1 base respectively, with 12 bases between them. Written as DNA, the CDR3 is TGTGCCACCAGCAGAGATCTCGGCGACCCCCAAGAGACCCAGTACTTC. It codes for CATSRDLGDPQETQYF. Drawing the rest from reference TRBV15 and TRBJ2-5, the complete variable domain is DAMVIQNPRYQVTQFGKPVTLSCSQTLNHNVMYWYQQKSSQAPKLLFHYYDKDFNNEADTPDNFQSRRPNTSFCFLDIRSPGLGDTAMYLCATSRDLGDPQETQYFGPGTRLLVL.

This clonotype was counted many times. The rearrangement joins TRBV30 to TRBJ2-2; the D gene is possibly TRBD2 (6 bases). Between the trimmed V and J ends, which lost 8 bases and 2 bases, there was a span of 12 bases. From germline, CDR1 is GTSNPN and CDR2 SVGIG (reference sequence). CDR3 length: 13 residues. This CDR3 reads CARRRDNTGELFF. The CDR3 bases are TGTGCCAGAAGGCGGGATAACACCGGGGAGCTGTTTTTT.

This clonotype showed up many times. The V gene is TRBV5-1, the J gene TRBJ2-1, with a tentative D call TRBD2 (6 bases). This CDR3 is 14 amino acids long. Looked up from germline, CDR1 is SGHRS and CDR2 is YFSETQ. The V and J ends lost 2 bases and 5 bases respectively, with 11 bases between them. The CDR3 nucleotides read TGCGCCAGCAGCTTACAAACGGGGGACAATGAGCAGTTCTTC. Amino acid sequence: CASSLQTGDNEQFF.

The CDR3 loop is CASSLVPLGGYSNQPQHF. The CDR3, as DNA: TGCGCCAGCAGCTTGGTCCCTCTAGGGGGTTATAGCAATCAGCCCCAGCATTTT. The chain links TRBV5-1 to TRBJ1-5; a possible D gene is TRBD1 (6 bases). The CDR3 loop spans 18 amino acids. Germline V lookup: CDR1 SGHRS, CDR2 YFSETQ. Deletions cut 0 bases from V and 0 bases from J, with 16 bases between. The entire variable domain, with the rest obtained from reference TRBV5-1 and TRBJ1-5, is as follows: KAGVTQTPRYLIKTRGQQVTLSCSPISGHRSVSWYQQTPGQGLQFLFEYFSETQRNKGNFPGRFSGRQFSNSRSEMNVSTLELGDSALYLCASSLVPLGGYSNQPQHFGDGTRLSIL.

The gene calls are TRBV7-9 and TRBJ1-1; a weak D match, TRBD1 (6 bases). The V gene lost 8 bases and the J gene lost 0 bases, with 25 bases spanning the gap. This CDR3 contains 18 residues. Germline values: CDR1 SEHNR, CDR2 FQNEAQ (reference sequence). The CDR3 DNA sequence: TGTGCCAGCTCCCACACACGGAGGGGGGCAGGGGTGAACACTGAAGCTTTCTTT. Translated, it gives CASSHTRRGAGVNTEAFF. Full variable domain (rest looked up from reference TRBV7-9 and TRBJ1-1): DTGVSQNPRHKITKRGQNVTFRCDPISEHNRLYWYRQTLGQGPEFLTYFQNEAQLEKSRLLSDRFSAERPKGSFSTLEIQRTEQGDSAMYLCASSHTRRGAGVNTEAFFGQGTRLTVV.

Worth noting for this clonotype: Possible read error: a much larger clone is one base away. The chain carries TRBV7-9 and TRBJ2-4, with a possible D match to TRBD1 (5 bases). This CDR3 has 16 residues. Looked up from germline, CDR1 is SEHNR and CDR2 is FQNEAQ (reference sequence). CDR3 coding DNA: TGTGCCGGCAGCTTAGACACAGGTAGAGCCAAAAACATTCAGTACTTC. It encodes CAGSLDTGRAKNIQYF.

The chain is built from TRBV7-9 and TRBJ2-2; the D gene could be TRBD1 or TRBD2 (5 bases each). The germline V and J ends were trimmed by 8 bases and 0 bases, with 10 bases remaining between them. The CDR3 loop spans 14 amino acids. Germline CDR1 and CDR2: SEHNR and FQNEAQ (reference sequence). This chain's CDR3 is CASFGAANTGELFF. CDR3 DNA: TGTGCCAGCTTCGGGGCAGCGAACACCGGGGAGCTGTTTTTT.

This chain connects TRBV12-3 or TRBV12-4 to TRBJ1-2, with 10 bases matching TRBD1. The CDR3 consists of 12 residues. V lost 8 bases and J lost 13; bases outside the gene matches: 10. The CDR3 region is CASSGDRGRITF. DNA for the CDR3: TGTGCCAGCTCCGGGGACAGGGGAAGGATCACCTTC.

The chain combines TRBV13 with TRBJ1-1; 9 bases fit TRBD1. V lost 0 bases to trimming and J lost 6 bases; unmatched junction nucleotides: 2. The length of the CDR3 is 14 residues. Germline V lookup: CDR1 PRHDT, CDR2 FYEKMQ (reference sequence). CDR3 coding DNA: TGTGCCAGCAGCTTAGGTCGACAGGGGGCTGAAGCTTTCTTT. Its translation is CASSLGRQGAEAFF.